Following are 9 T cell receptor beta chains from one sample sequenced in a study of blood T cell repertoires in COVID-19. Assay: immunoSEQ multiplex PCR; the TCRdb copy retains only in-frame clones and omits some. The sample consists of 150,000 to 200,000 clones, more than 80% of them appearing once. The source material was peripheral blood. These receptors were collected from a man aged 55-75 years with acute or convalescent COVID-19.

V gene TRBV30 combines with J gene TRBJ1-2; perhaps TRBD1 as D (6 bases). Germline V gene data show CDR1 as GTSNPN and CDR2 as SVGIG (reference sequence). V gave up 2 bases and J gave up 5 bases, with 18 bases separating them. The CDR3 consists of 15 residues. The CDR3 DNA sequence: TGTGCCTGGAGTCCGGCTGGGGGGGCCCAATATGGCTACACCTTC. Residues: CAWSPAGGAQYGYTF.

The chain couples TRBV7-2 to TRBJ2-7; 7 nucleotides align to TRBD1. Germline loops: CDR1 SGHTA, CDR2 FQGNSA. The CDR3 sequence is 13 residues long. Trimming took 5 bases from V and 0 from J; bases not matched to a gene: 1. The DNA for the CDR3 is TGTGCCAGCAGCAGACAGGGCTCCTACGAGCAGTACTTC. The encoded protein is CASSRQGSYEQYF.

This clone was detected only once. The rearrangement joins TRBV6-5 to TRBJ2-3, with D uncertain. CDR1 is MNHEY, CDR2 SVGAGI, per germline. The CDR3 has 16 amino acids. V shed 4 bases and J shed 1 base, with 15 bases lying between them. The CDR3 coding sequence is TGTGCCAGCAGTTGGGCTTACCTGTCTCGCACAGATACGCAGTATTTT. Translated: CASSWAYLSRTDTQYF.

The genes are TRBV5-1 and TRBJ2-7, with TRBD2 identical over 8 bases. CDR3 size: 18 residues. Germline V gives CDR1 SGHRS, CDR2 YFSETQ. V trimming: 0 bases; J trimming: 2 bases; junction bases outside the gene matches: 13. The CDR3 coding sequence is TGCGCCAGCAGCTTGGGCCCTCCCTCTAGCGGGTCCGCCTACGAGCAGTACTTC. Its protein is CASSLGPPSSGSAYEQYF.

The J gene is TRBJ2-7, the V gene TRBV6-5; 8 nucleotides line up with TRBD1. This CDR3 comprises 14 residues. Germline V CDR1 and CDR2: MNHEY, SVGAGI. V gave up 6 bases and J gave up 1 base; unmatched junction bases: 5. The CDR3 DNA sequence: TGTGCCAGCAGAGCCGGGACAGGATCCTACGAGCAGTACTTC. Translating it yields CASRAGTGSYEQYF.

V is TRBV5-6 and J is TRBJ2-2; the D gene is possibly TRBD1 (5 bases). V dropped 0 bases and J dropped 6 bases, with 6 bases sitting between them. From germline, CDR1 is SGHDT and CDR2 YYEEEE. The length of the CDR3 is 13 residues. For the CDR3, the DNA is TGTGCCAGCAGCTTGGAGGGGTCCGGGGAGCTGTTTTTT. It codes for CASSLEGSGELFF.

V gene TRBV27 combines with J gene TRBJ2-2; 9 bases line up with TRBD1. CDR3 size: 18 residues. With V trimmed by 3 bases and J by 6 bases, 14 bases remained unmatched. The V gene's germline CDR1 is MNHEY and CDR2 SMNVEV (reference sequence). Written as DNA, the CDR3 is TGTGCCAGCAGTTTTTGGGACAGGGAACTAGGGGGCTCCGGGGAGCTGTTTTTT. Its protein is CASSFWDRELGGSGELFF.

V and J are TRBV7-9 and TRBJ2-3; D unclear. V was cut by 1 base and J by 2 bases, with 10 bases left in between. This CDR3 has 15 amino acids. CDR1 is SEHNR, CDR2 FQNEAQ, per germline (reference sequence). The chain's CDR3 is CASSLVLGSTDTQYF. In nucleotides, the CDR3 is TGTGCCAGCAGCTTAGTTCTGGGCTCCACAGATACGCAGTATTTT.

The genes are TRBV5-8 and TRBJ1-1, with no clear D. This CDR3 is built from 14 residues. Germline CDR1 is SGHTS and CDR2 is YDEGEE. Trimming shortened V by 0 bases and J by 10 bases, and 16 bases separated the two germline ends. The CDR3 DNA sequence: TGTGCCAGCAGCTTGGGCCGAAGTGGAGTTGGAGCTTTCTTT. Its protein is CASSLGRSGVGAFF.